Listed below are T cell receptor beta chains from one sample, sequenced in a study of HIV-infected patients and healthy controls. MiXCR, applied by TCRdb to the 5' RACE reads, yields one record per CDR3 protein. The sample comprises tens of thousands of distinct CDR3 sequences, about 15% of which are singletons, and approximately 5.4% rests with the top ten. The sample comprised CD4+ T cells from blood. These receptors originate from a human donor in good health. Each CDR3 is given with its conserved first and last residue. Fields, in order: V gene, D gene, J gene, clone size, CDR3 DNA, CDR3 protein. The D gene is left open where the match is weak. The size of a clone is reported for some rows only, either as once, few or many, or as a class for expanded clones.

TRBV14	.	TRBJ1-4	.	TGTGCCAGCAGCCAAGATAAGCAGGTTAGACGACGGGAACTGTTTTTT	CASSQDKQVRRRELFF
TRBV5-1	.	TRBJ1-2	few	TGCGCCAGCAGCTTGGAGTCGGGCAGCCGGTATGGCTACACCTTC	CASSLESGSRYGYTF
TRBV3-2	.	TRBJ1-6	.	TGTGCCAGCGGCCTTCGGTTGCGAAGGCAAAATTCACCCCTCCACTTT	CASGLRLRRQNSPLHF
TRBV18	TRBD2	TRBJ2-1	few	TGTGCCAGCTCCCCCGTGAGCGGGGGGGCCTGGTATGAGCAGTTCTTC	CASSPVSGGAWYEQFF
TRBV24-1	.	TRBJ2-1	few	TGTGCCACCAGTGGGGGAGCTGAGCAGTTCTTC	CATSGGAEQFF
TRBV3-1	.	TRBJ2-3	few	TGTGCCAGCAGCCAGGCCGGGCTTAGGGAAGGAGATACGCAGTATTTT	CASSQAGLREGDTQYF
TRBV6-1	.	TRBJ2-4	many	TGTGCCAGCAGTGGCGGGGGACAGAAAAACATTCAGTACTTC	CASSGGGQKNIQYF
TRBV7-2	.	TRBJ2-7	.	TGTGCCAGCAGCAAACTCGGAGCGGGCGAGCAGTACTTC	CASSKLGAGEQYF
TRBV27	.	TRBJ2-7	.	TGTGCCAGTCGGGGGAGCTCCTACGAGCAGTACTTC	CASRGSSYEQYF
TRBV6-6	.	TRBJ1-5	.	TGTGCCAGCAACTCTCGGGGGCAGCCCCAGCATTTT	CASNSRGQPQHF
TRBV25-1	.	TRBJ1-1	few	TGTGCCAGCAGTGAAAATAACTCTGAAGCTTTCTTT	CASSENNSEAFF
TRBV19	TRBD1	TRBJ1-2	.	TGTGCCAGTAAGGAGACAGGGGGACTCTATGGCTACACCTTC	CASKETGGLYGYTF
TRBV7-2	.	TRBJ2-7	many	TGTGCCAGCAGCTTAGCTGGACTCGGCCCTACGTACGAGCAGTACTTC	CASSLAGLGPTYEQYF
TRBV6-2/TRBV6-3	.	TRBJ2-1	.	.	CASSRDFGPGYEQFF
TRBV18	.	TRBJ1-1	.	TGTGCCAGCTCATCGGTCGAGGGGAACACTGAAGCTTTCTTT	CASSSVEGNTEAFF
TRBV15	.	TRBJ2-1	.	TGTGCCACCAGCAGAGACAAAGGGACCGGTTACAATGAGCAGTTCTTC	CATSRDKGTGYNEQFF
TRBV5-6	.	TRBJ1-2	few	TGTGCCAGCAGCGAGCGGGACTCCCAAGGCTACACCTTC	CASSERDSQGYTF
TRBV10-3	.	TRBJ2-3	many	TGTGCCAGCGGGAGCACAGATACGCAGTATTTT	CASGSTDTQYF
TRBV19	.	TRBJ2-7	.	TGTGCCAGTAGTCCCGGGTACCTCTACGAGCAGTACTTC	CASSPGYLYEQYF
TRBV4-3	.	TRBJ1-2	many	TGCGCCAGCAGCCATCTCTCGCAGGGAGCGTATGGCTACACCTTC	CASSHLSQGAYGYTF
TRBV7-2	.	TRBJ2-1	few	TGTGCCAGCACCCGGGGCGGAGGGGGGAATGAGCAGTTCTTC	CASTRGGGGNEQFF
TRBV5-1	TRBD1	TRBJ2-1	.	TGCGCCAGCAGCTTGAGGACCTCACAGGGGCTCCTATACAATGAGCAGTTCTTC	CASSLRTSQGLLYNEQFF
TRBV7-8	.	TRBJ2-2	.	TGTGCCAGCAGCTCCCGAAACAGGGCCGGGGAGCTGTTTTTT	CASSSRNRAGELFF
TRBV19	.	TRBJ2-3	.	TGTGCCAGTAGTAAACCCGGGTTCGGCACAGATACGCAGTATTTT	CASSKPGFGTDTQYF
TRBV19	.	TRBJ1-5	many	TGTGCCAGTAGTCGGTCGGGGCCCAATCAGCCCCAGCATTTT	CASSRSGPNQPQHF
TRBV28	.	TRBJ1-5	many	TGTGCCAGCAGTTTATTTCATGGCAGCGTTAGCAATCAGCCCCAGCATTTT	CASSLFHGSVSNQPQHF
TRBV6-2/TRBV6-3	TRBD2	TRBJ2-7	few	TGTGCCAGCCGTACTAGCGGGAGGCCCCCTTCCGAGCAGTACTTC	CASRTSGRPPSEQYF
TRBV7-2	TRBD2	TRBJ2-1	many	TGTGCCAGCACCCCTAGCGGGAAGTACAATGAGCAGTTCTTC	CASTPSGKYNEQFF
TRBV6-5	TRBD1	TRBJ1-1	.	TGTGCGGTCTGGGGACAGGAGCAAATCCGGGCTTTCTTT	CAVWGQEQIRAFF
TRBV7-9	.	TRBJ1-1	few	TGTGCCAGCAGCCCCGGGGAGACTGGGGTGAACACTGAAGCTTTCTTT	CASSPGETGVNTEAFF
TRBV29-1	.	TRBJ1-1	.	TGCAGCGTTGAGGAGGCCCCGGGGGCTGAAGCTTTCTTT	CSVEEAPGAEAFF
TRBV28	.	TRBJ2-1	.	TGTGCCAGCGTTGCGGGGAGCTCCTACAATGAGCAGTTCTTC	CASVAGSSYNEQFF
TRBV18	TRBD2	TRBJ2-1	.	TGTGCCAGCTCACCACCACTAGCGGGTAACAATGAGCAGTTCTTC	CASSPPLAGNNEQFF
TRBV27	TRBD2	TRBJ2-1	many	TGTGCCAGCAGTTTATCGATTGGGGGACTAGCGGAGGGGAATGAGCAGTTCTTC	CASSLSIGGLAEGNEQFF
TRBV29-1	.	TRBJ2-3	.	TGCAGTGTGCGACTAGCAGGGGGTACGCAGTATTTT	CSVRLAGGTQYF
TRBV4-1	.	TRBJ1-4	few	TGCGCCAGCAGCTCTTCCCGGGACCCTGCGGATGAAAAACTGTTTTTT	CASSSSRDPADEKLFF
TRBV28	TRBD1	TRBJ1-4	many	TGTGCCAGCAGTCTGGACAGGGTGGCTGAAAAACTGTTTTTT	CASSLDRVAEKLFF
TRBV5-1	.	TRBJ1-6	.	TGCGCCAGCAGTGATTCTGGGACTAATTCACCCCTCCACTTT	CASSDSGTNSPLHF
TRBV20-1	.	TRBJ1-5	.	TGCAGTGCTAGAGTAGGAAGTAGCAATCAGCCCCAGCATTTT	CSARVGSSNQPQHF
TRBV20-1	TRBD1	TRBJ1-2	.	TGCAGTGCTAGAGATTTTTTAAGGGACAGGGGGTACGGCTACACCTTC	CSARDFLRDRGYGYTF
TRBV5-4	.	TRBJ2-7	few	TGTGCCAGCAGCCCCGGAGGAGGGAGGTCCCCCTACGAGCAGTACTTC	CASSPGGGRSPYEQYF
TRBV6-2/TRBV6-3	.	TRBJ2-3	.	TGTGCCAGCAGCCAGACTTCTTCTGTTTCGCAGTATTTT	CASSQTSSVSQYF
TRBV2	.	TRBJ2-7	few	TGTGCCAGCAGGGCCCCAAGCTACGAGCAGTACTTC	CASRAPSYEQYF
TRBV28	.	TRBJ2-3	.	TGTGCCAGCAGGGCCAGGGCCCTCGTTGTTACGCAGTATTTT	CASRARALVVTQYF
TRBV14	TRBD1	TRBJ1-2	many	TGTGCCAGCAGCACTCGACAGGGACTTAACGGCTACACCTTC	CASSTRQGLNGYTF